A selection of T cell receptor beta chains follows, all from one sample in a study of blood T cell repertoires in COVID-19. TCRdb's table, derived via immunoSEQ multiplex PCR, lists solely in-frame clones and lacks some. The repertoire holds some 450,000 clones, with 70% to 90% as singletons. The sample comprised peripheral blood. These receptors came from a man aged 18 to 30 with COVID-19, enrolled during active disease. Each CDR3 is given with its conserved first and last residue. D genes are given only for firm matches. Size is stated for part of the rows, as once, few or many counts, or as a class when the clone is expanded.

D gene: TRBD1
J gene: TRBJ2-3
V gene: TRBV27
clone size: -
CDR3 DNA: TGTGCCAGCAGTATCGGGACAGTCCCAGATACGCAGTATTTT
CDR3 protein: CASSIGTVPDTQYF

D gene: -
J gene: TRBJ2-1
V gene: TRBV7-6
clone size: -
CDR3 DNA: TGTGCCAGCAGCTTAGGCGGGCTAGCGTACAATGAGCAGTTCTTC
CDR3 protein: CASSLGGLAYNEQFF

D gene: -
J gene: TRBJ1-2
V gene: TRBV3-1/TRBV3-2
clone size: -
CDR3 DNA: TGTGCCAGCAGCAGCCCTGCGGAATCTACAGGGTTAGAGGGCTACACCTTC
CDR3 protein: CASSSPAESTGLEGYTF

D gene: -
J gene: TRBJ1-6
V gene: TRBV5-1
clone size: -
CDR3 DNA: TGCGCCAGCAGCTTGGTCGCGGGTAATAATTCACCCCTCCACTTT
CDR3 protein: CASSLVAGNNSPLHF

D gene: TRBD1
J gene: TRBJ2-4
V gene: TRBV19
clone size: -
CDR3 DNA: TGTGCCAGTAGTTCGGGACAGGGCCCCCTTTTGCAGTACTTC
CDR3 protein: CASSSGQGPLLQYF

D gene: TRBD2
J gene: TRBJ2-5
V gene: TRBV4-1
clone size: -
CDR3 DNA: TGCGCCAGCAGCCCCCTTGCGGGAGGGGGTAGCAGCGGGGAGACCCAGTACTTC
CDR3 protein: CASSPLAGGGSSGETQYF

D gene: -
J gene: TRBJ1-3
V gene: TRBV7-9
clone size: -
CDR3 DNA: TGTGCCAGCAGCACCAACGGGGGAAACACCATATATTTT
CDR3 protein: CASSTNGGNTIYF

D gene: TRBD2
J gene: TRBJ2-2
V gene: TRBV2
clone size: -
CDR3 DNA: TGTGCCAGCAGTGAGGGCCAACTAGCGGGGCACGTCGGGGAGCTGTTTTTT
CDR3 protein: CASSEGQLAGHVGELFF

D gene: -
J gene: TRBJ2-3
V gene: TRBV19
clone size: -
CDR3 DNA: TGTGCCAGTAGTATGGGGGGTACAGATACGCAGTATTTT
CDR3 protein: CASSMGGTDTQYF

D gene: -
J gene: TRBJ2-1
V gene: TRBV27
clone size: -
CDR3 DNA: TGTGCCAGCAGTTTGGCGGGGGCCAATGAGCAGTTCTTC
CDR3 protein: CASSLAGANEQFF

D gene: TRBD1
J gene: TRBJ1-1
V gene: TRBV10-2
clone size: -
CDR3 DNA: TGCGCCAGCCGAGACCAGGGGGACACTGAAGCTTTCTTT
CDR3 protein: CASRDQGDTEAFF

D gene: -
J gene: TRBJ1-1
V gene: TRBV6-4
clone size: once
CDR3 DNA: TGTGCCAGCAGAGGGGGACAGAACACTGAAGCTTTCTTT
CDR3 protein: CASRGGQNTEAFF

D gene: -
J gene: TRBJ2-5
V gene: TRBV5-6
clone size: once
CDR3 DNA: TGTGCCAGCAGCTTGGATCCTAGTCAAGAGACCCAGTACTTC
CDR3 protein: CASSLDPSQETQYF

D gene: -
J gene: TRBJ1-4
V gene: TRBV6-1
clone size: few
CDR3 DNA: TGTGCCAGCAGTGAAGCTAGGCAGGCCAATGAAAAACTGTTTTTT
CDR3 protein: CASSEARQANEKLFF

D gene: TRBD2
J gene: TRBJ2-1
V gene: TRBV11-3
clone size: many
CDR3 DNA: TGTGCCAGCAGCCCTCGATCCCCTACTAGCGGGGGGCTCAATGAGCAGTTCTTC
CDR3 protein: CASSPRSPTSGGLNEQFF

D gene: -
J gene: TRBJ2-1
V gene: TRBV24-1
clone size: -
CDR3 DNA: TGTGCCACCAGTGATATTGCGGGGCTCTCCTACAATGAGCAGTTCTTC
CDR3 protein: CATSDIAGLSYNEQFF

D gene: TRBD2
J gene: TRBJ2-1
V gene: TRBV6-1
clone size: once
CDR3 DNA: TGTGCCAGCAGTGAGGGCAGCGGGGGGGCCTATGAGCAGTTCTTC
CDR3 protein: CASSEGSGGAYEQFF

D gene: -
J gene: TRBJ2-7
V gene: TRBV5-4
clone size: -
CDR3 DNA: TGTGCCAGCAGCTTAGGTGGGAGCAAGGAAGAGCAGTACTTC
CDR3 protein: CASSLGGSKEEQYF

D gene: TRBD1
J gene: TRBJ2-2
V gene: TRBV7-6
clone size: few
CDR3 DNA: TGTGCCAGCAGCTTAGTATTAGGGGGCGGTGCGAACACCGGGGAGCTGTTTTTT
CDR3 protein: CASSLVLGGGANTGELFF

D gene: -
J gene: TRBJ1-1
V gene: TRBV15
clone size: -
CDR3 DNA: TGTGCCACCAGCAGAGATCTGGTCAGGGTGAACACTGAAGCTTTCTTT
CDR3 protein: CATSRDLVRVNTEAFF

D gene: -
J gene: TRBJ1-6
V gene: TRBV2
clone size: -
CDR3 DNA: TGTGCCAGCTTGGGCCTCTCCTATAATTCACCCCTCCACTTT
CDR3 protein: CASLGLSYNSPLHF

D gene: -
J gene: TRBJ2-1
V gene: TRBV29-1
clone size: -
CDR3 DNA: TGCAGCGTTGTACCCGGCAATGAGCAGTTCTTC
CDR3 protein: CSVVPGNEQFF

D gene: TRBD2
J gene: TRBJ2-7
V gene: TRBV10-2
clone size: once
CDR3 DNA: TGCGCCAGCAGTGAGTCTGGGACTAGTGGGTACGAGCAGTACTTC
CDR3 protein: CASSESGTSGYEQYF

D gene: -
J gene: TRBJ2-3
V gene: TRBV4-1
clone size: -
CDR3 DNA: TGCGCCAGCAGCCAATCGGGGACAGATACGCAGTATTTT
CDR3 protein: CASSQSGTDTQYF

D gene: -
J gene: TRBJ1-2
V gene: TRBV6-5
clone size: -
CDR3 DNA: TGTGCCAGCAGTTACTCCGGGGACTATGGCTACACCTTC
CDR3 protein: CASSYSGDYGYTF